This T cell receptor (beta chain) appears in the sequencing data of a study of cytomegalovirus exposure and HLA in healthy donors. The CDR3 totals 15 residues. V lost 4 bases to trimming and J lost 5 bases, with 18 bases between them. Per the germline V gene, CDR1 is SGDLS and CDR2 is YYNGEE. The table came from immunoSEQ multiplex PCR; TCRdb's copy has only in-frame clones and leaves some out. The repertoire holds 70,000 or so clones, over 90% seen once, with approximately 0.93% in the top ten. The clonotype was recovered from a woman aged 18 to 35 in good health and CMV-seronegative. The source material was PBMCs. The genes are TRBV9 and TRBJ2-5, with TRBD1 as a possible D gene (5 bases). CDR3 coding DNA: TGTGCCAGCAGCATCAGTAGTAGGGGTTGGGAGACCCAGTACTTC. Translation: CASSISSRGWETQYF.